This T cell receptor beta chain was documented in a study of human T cells and chemical hapten exposure. Study-level information: Once 0.01% DPC had been applied to the upper back by patch test, readings were taken at 6 days. Study-level findings and limits: The immune response of these alopecia patients might not match healthy individuals'.

One entry per CDR3 protein results from TCRdb running MiXCR on the RACE reads. The sample contains nearly 110,000 distinct CDR3 sequences, roughly 12% of which appear only once. This clonotype was observed a handful of times. Antigen unknown. The sample's time point: pre-sensitization, week 0. Treatment defined: therapeutic diphenylcyclopropenone sensitization with weekly scalp DPC. Suited to DPC and affected by alopecia, the donors ranged from 18 to 70 years old. The germline V gene encodes CDR1 MDHEN and CDR2 SYDVKM. The length of the CDR3 is 18 residues. Trimming stripped 2 bases from V and 0 bases from J, with 19 bases between.

The chain is built from TRBV28 and TRBJ2-5, with TRBD1 as a possible D gene (6 bases). The receptor was isolated from a woman aged 45-65 years with alopecia areata. Some clones in this sample may be carry-over from other donors' samples. The specimen comprised whole blood, sampled in connection with sensitization to the hapten diphenylcyclopropenone (DPC). CDR3 in amino acids: CASSLSVGSRGNQETQYF. The CDR3 coding sequence is TGTGCCAGCAGTTTAAGCGTCGGCTCAAGGGGGAACCAAGAGACCCAGTACTTC.